This record covers a single T cell receptor (beta chain). Its antigen remains unknown. The data derive from a study of shared clonotypes between healthy human individuals. Across the whole study: CD4 naive and memory got three plates each, CD8 naive two, CD8 memory one.

The donor population consisted of healthy HIV-negative adults with no recent acute infections or vaccinations. The input for sorted-subset replicate PCRs was 200 ng DNA, around 27,000 T cell genomes. Generated by immunoSEQ multiplex PCR, the TCRdb table keeps only in-frame clones and is missing some. Of more than 2 million clones listed, approximately 94% are singletons. The CDR3 is 16 residues long. Trimming removed 1 base at V and 2 bases at J, with 15 bases between. Germline CDR1 is MGHRA and CDR2 is YSYEKL. Study outcomes and limitations: Relative to clonotypes present in all four donors, those not shared had lower generation probabilities.

Sequenced sample: naive CD4+ T cells sorted from blood. Documented subset: CD45RA+ positively selected. The sequence was collected from a man between 18 and 29 years old in good health. The chain joins TRBV4-1 to TRBJ2-7, with D tentatively TRBD2 (6 bases). The CDR3 DNA follows: TGCGCCAGCAGCCAAGGGGCTAGCGCTAAGACCTACGAGCAGTACTTC. This encodes CASSQGASAKTYEQYF.